Listed here is a single T cell receptor (beta chain). The antigen it binds to is not known. Base quality data are lacking; no much larger clone is found one base away. From frozen aliquots of unsorted single-cell suspensions, genomic DNA was isolated using the QIAamp DNA kit. Surgically resected non-small cell lung cancer tissue was used for the tumour samples. Tissues arrived within 2 hours after resection and were immediately processed into single-cell suspensions. Tissue was broken up mechanically, digested enzymatically with DNase I, collagenase I and hyaluronidase for under 35 minutes at 37 degrees C, and then filtered and RBC-lysed. The CDR3 covers 22 residues, taking in both the cysteine and the phenylalanine. Only CDR3 DNA remains: 66 bases, in frame from the first base. The germline V gene yields SQVTM for CDR1 and ANQGSEA for CDR2. V and J are trimmed by 7 bases and 3 bases, and the gene matches miss 28 bases of the junction.

The record originates from a study of immune cell composition in non-small cell lung cancer (dated by TCRdb to the late 2010s). Regarding the study in general: Histologic subtype, mostly lung adenocarcinoma or squamous cell carcinoma, was determined with H&E together with p63, CK5, Napsin A and TTF-1 immunohistochemistry. The subtype comparisons left out several tumour specimens with TCR-beta data because those specimens were rare histological subtypes. Adaptive Biotechnologies TCR-beta sequencing was carried out on around 35 paired NSCLC tumour and non-adjacent lung specimens, as well as on approximately 25 tumour-only specimens. For supplementary cohort #1, made up of under 12 lung adenocarcinoma cases, paired tumour/lung TCR-beta sequencing was done and TIL populations were generated so that tumour reactivity could be assessed. Study-level results and caveats: The reactivity cohort was only 9 to 11 cases, and tumour-reactive clones were not shown to share sequences with the dominant in vivo tumour-associated clones. Top 10 clone scores and productive clonality were significantly higher in lung squamous cell carcinoma than in lung adenocarcinoma tumours. No significant correlation was found between tumour TCR-beta clonality and smoking pack-years. Tumour-associated clones >0.5% occurred in nearly half of NSCLC cases: over 30% of adenocarcinomas versus 75% of squamous carcinomas. In approximately nine adenocarcinoma cases, a strong correlation was found between maximal tumour-associated clone frequency and TIL tumour reactivity, whereas no such correlation was found between overall clonality and TIL tumour reactivity.

TCR-beta CDR3 regions were amplified from genomic DNA by a two-step multiplex PCR, with the second step adding Illumina-compatible adaptors. As a commercial immunoSEQ service, TCR-beta immunosequencing was carried out on an Illumina platform. Per the authors' processing: Repertoires were described by productive clonality and by Top 10 Clones, which is the percentage of T-cell templates coming from the ten most frequent sequences. Productive clonality had a range of 0 to 1, where 1 means a monoclonal population. Tumour-associated clones were defined as sequences comprising at least 0.1% of tumour T-cell templates but absent from matched non-adjacent lung, identified via log10 scatter plots. Two-group comparisons used Student's t-tests, stages used ANOVA, and relationships used linear regression, analysed in GraphPad Prism7 and R. TCRdb limited this immuneACCESS table to in-frame rearrangements with V and J called. A share of clones is missing; checked studies link under half to unresolved V genes, and the rest is unexplained. That table supplies the V and J calls and clone size; D and trimming were determined from the DNA. Counted in this sample were 5,300 or so clones; less than 85% of them appeared once. Clones ranked in the top ten supply around 10% of the sample.

The rearranged chain carries TRBV29-1 and TRBJ2-4; the junction holds 12 bases that match TRBD2. This receptor was taken from a human donor with non-small cell lung cancer. Sequencing used lung tumor tissue. The nucleotides are TGCAGCGCCCTAAAGCCGGGCAGGGATTCTACTAGCGGGAGGTACGGCAAAAACATTCAGTACTTC. It is translated as CSALKPGRDSTSGRYGKNIQYF.